A selection of T cell receptor beta chains follows, all from one sample in a study of T cell repertoires and HLA-DP antigens. These receptors are not linked to any known antigen. TCRdb's table, derived via immunoSEQ multiplex PCR, lists solely in-frame clones and lacks some. This table holds 85,000 to 90,000 clones, around 86% found once. The sequenced material came from CD4+ T cells from PBMCs. The receptors were sampled from a man aged 50 to 60 in good health and CMV-seronegative. CDR3s include the opening cysteine and the closing phenylalanine or tryptophan. Fields, in order: V gene, J gene, clone size, D gene, CDR3 DNA, CDR3 protein. The D gene is left open where the match is weak. Rows give clone size only sometimes, using once, few, many, or a class for an expanded clone.

TRBV6-6	TRBJ2-7	-	TRBD1	TGTGCCAGCAGGGAGAGGGGGCGTTGGTTAGGCGAGCAGTACTTC	CASRERGRWLGEQYF
TRBV20-1	TRBJ1-2	-	-	TGCAGTGCGGTCCGGAACTATGGCTACACCTTC	CSAVRNYGYTF
TRBV6-1	TRBJ1-2	-	-	TGTGCCAGCAGTCACGTGCAGGGACCTGGCTACACCTTC	CASSHVQGPGYTF
TRBV18	TRBJ2-1	-	TRBD2	TGTGCCAGCTCACCAGGTGGGACTAGCGACAATGAGCAGTTCTTC	CASSPGGTSDNEQFF
TRBV6-5	TRBJ2-1	few	TRBD2	TGTGCCAGCAGCCCTGGACTAGCGGGAGCCAATGAGCAGTTCTTC	CASSPGLAGANEQFF
TRBV14	TRBJ2-5	-	-	TGTGCCAGCAGCCTCGGGACTGGGCTCCAAGAGACCCAGTACTTC	CASSLGTGLQETQYF
TRBV6-5	TRBJ2-7	-	-	TGTGCCAGCAGAAACCCTGGTGTCGAGCAGTACTTC	CASRNPGVEQYF
TRBV28	TRBJ2-3	-	TRBD1	TGTGCCAGCAGTTCCGTGGGGACAGGGCGGACAGATACGCAGTATTTT	CASSSVGTGRTDTQYF
TRBV7-3	TRBJ2-2	-	TRBD2	TGTGCCAGCAGCCCCTCGGGGGGTGCGGGTACCGGGGAGCTGTTTTTT	CASSPSGGAGTGELFF
TRBV6-1	TRBJ2-7	-	TRBD2	TGTGCCAGCAGTGATGAGGCGGGGGGGCCCTACGAGCAGTACTTC	CASSDEAGGPYEQYF
TRBV30	TRBJ1-2	many	-	TGTGCCCTCTCTGGCGGGATCGACTATGGCTACACCTTC	CALSGGIDYGYTF
TRBV28	TRBJ1-1	-	-	TGTGCCAGCGGACAGAACACTGAAGCTTTCTTT	CASGQNTEAFF
TRBV28	TRBJ2-5	-	TRBD1	TGTGCCAGCAGTTCGTCGGGACAGGGATACTTC	CASSSSGQGYF
TRBV7-9	TRBJ2-6	once	TRBD1	TGTGCCAGCAGCTTGGGGACAGGGAACTCTGGGGCCAACGTCCTGACTTTC	CASSLGTGNSGANVLTF
TRBV7-2	TRBJ1-5	once	TRBD1	TGTGCCAGCAGCGCCGACAGGGGGAATAATCAGCCCCAGCATTTT	CASSADRGNNQPQHF
TRBV6-5	TRBJ1-1	-	-	TGTGCCAGCAGTTACGCTCACTCGAACACTGAAGCTTTCTTT	CASSYAHSNTEAFF